This section outlines one T cell receptor beta chain sequence together with its context. Its antigen remains unidentified. This sample was included in a study of cytomegalovirus exposure and HLA in healthy donors. Study results and caveats: Investigators reported some 150 TCR beta chains as tied to cytomegalovirus. Reportedly, cytomegalovirus status was diagnosed with high sensitivity and specificity.

TCRdb keeps only in-frame clones here, not all; method: immunoSEQ multiplex PCR. The sample includes a few hundred thousand clones, 80% to 85% of them seen just once. Germline V gene sequence: CDR1 SEHNR, CDR2 FQNEAQ (reference sequence). This CDR3 has 10 amino acids. V dropped 2 bases and J dropped 5 bases, with 0 bases sitting between them. The chain uses TRBV7-9 and TRBJ1-1; no reliable D call. Sequencing was carried out using PBMCs. The source of this sequence is a woman under 40 in good health and CMV-seropositive. The CDR3 coding sequence is TGTGCCAGCAGCTTAACTGAAGCTTTCTTT. It translates to CASSLTEAFF.